Below, 27 T cell receptor beta chains from the same sample are listed, as sequenced in a study of radiotherapy plus CTLA-4 blockade in lung cancer. TCRdb's table, derived via immunoSEQ multiplex PCR, lists solely in-frame clones and lacks some. The sample holds roughly 77,000 clones, 70% to 85% seen once. The specimen was peripheral blood, collected from a patient treated with radiotherapy plus ipilimumab. These receptors were taken from a human donor with non-small cell lung cancer whose response to radiotherapy plus ipilimumab could not be evaluated.

This chain uses TRBV2 with TRBJ2-3, with TRBD2 matching over 8 bases. Germline V gene lookup returns CDR1 SNHLY and CDR2 FYNNEI. CDR3 length equals 13 residues. The trim removed 7 bases at V and 5 bases at J, leaving 5 bases unmatched. The CDR3 DNA sequence: TGTGCCAGCAAACTAGCGGCCATAGATACGCAGTATTTT. Amino acids: CASKLAAIDTQYF.

The chain recombines TRBV28 with TRBJ1-2; D is unresolved. From germline, CDR1 is MDHEN and CDR2 SYDVKM. The CDR3 spans 12 residues. V lost 2 bases and J 3 bases, leaving 4 bases between the germline ends. CDR3 in amino acids: CASSLRDYGYTF. The CDR3 DNA reads TGTGCCAGCAGTTTACGGGACTATGGCTACACCTTC.

The J gene is TRBJ2-3, the V gene TRBV19; D is unclear. V dropped 5 bases and J dropped 3 bases, with 12 bases sitting between them. CDR1 and CDR2 from the germline V gene are LNHDA and SQIVND (reference sequence). The length of the CDR3 is 14 residues. This chain's CDR3 is CASSLEEETDTQYF. The CDR3 DNA reads TGTGCCAGTAGTCTCGAAGAGGAAACAGATACGCAGTATTTT.

The chain combines TRBV7-9 with TRBJ2-5; maybe TRBD2 (5 bases). Trimming removed 5 bases at V and 2 bases at J, with 9 bases between. The CDR3 is 13 residues long. Germline V gene lookup returns CDR1 SEHNR and CDR2 FQNEAQ (reference sequence). Written as DNA, the CDR3 is TGTGCCAGCAGCCCACTAGGTCAAGAGACCCAGTACTTC. It codes for CASSPLGQETQYF.

The rearrangement joins TRBV7-8 to TRBJ2-3; 7 bases agree with TRBD2. Germline V gene lookup returns CDR1 SGHVS and CDR2 FQNEAQ. The CDR3 runs 16 residues. With 6 bases clipped from V and 7 bases from J, the junction kept 16 bases outside the gene matches. CDR3 amino acids: CASSPLAEGGANTQYF. The DNA of the CDR3 is TGTGCCAGCAGTCCTCTAGCGGAGGGAGGGGCCAATACGCAGTATTTT.

This clone was detected only a few times. This chain connects TRBV7-2 to TRBJ1-3, with 7 bases identical to TRBD1. Germline loops: CDR1 SGHTA, CDR2 FQGNSA. Germline trimming cut 3 bases from V and 1 base from J; bases unmatched to any gene: 9. The CDR3 loop spans 17 amino acids. In DNA, the CDR3 is TGTGCCAGCAGCTTCCTCCTTACAGGGGAATCTGGAAACACCATATATTTT. Amino acids: CASSFLLTGESGNTIYF.

The chain recombines TRBV5-1 with TRBJ1-1, with 10 positions matching TRBD1. The CDR3 length is 19 residues. The germline CDR1 and CDR2 sequences are SGHRS and YFSETQ. Trimming took 3 bases from V and 4 from J; bases not matched to a gene: 18. CDR3 bases: TGCGCCAGCAGCTCCGGACAGGGGGGAAAGAGGGGCGCGGGCACTGAAGCTTTCTTT. Amino acid sequence: CASSSGQGGKRGAGTEAFF.

This clone was picked up one time. The rearrangement joins TRBV9 to TRBJ2-3, with 7 positions matching TRBD2. V gave up 4 bases and J gave up 0 bases; unmatched junction bases: 14. Germline lookup yields CDR1 SGDLS and CDR2 YYNGEE. The CDR3 covers 18 residues. The CDR3 reads CASSPGKGLADSTDTQYF. In DNA form, the CDR3 reads TGTGCCAGCAGCCCAGGGAAGGGGCTAGCGGATAGCACAGATACGCAGTATTTT.

This clone was recorded a few times. The CDR3 sequence: CAIREQDQPQHF. The CDR3 nucleotides read TGTGCCATCAGGGAACAGGATCAGCCCCAGCATTTT. The genes are TRBV10-3 and TRBJ1-5; tentative D call: TRBD1 (5 bases). Germline-derived CDR1 and CDR2 are ENHRY and SYGVKD. V dropped 6 bases and J dropped 5 bases, with 8 bases sitting between them. The CDR3 runs 12 residues.

The chain joins TRBV6-1 to TRBJ1-2; tentative D call: TRBD1 (6 bases). The V gene's germline CDR1 is MNHNS and CDR2 SASEGT. Trimming cost V 8 bases and J 4 bases, with 14 bases left between them. The length of the CDR3 is 13 residues. The CDR3 DNA is TGTGCCAGCCCGGGGGGGGGCGGCTATGGCTACACCTTC. Translation gives CASPGGGGYGYTF.

This chain joins TRBV27 and TRBJ2-3; 16 positions match TRBD2. The J segment lost 5 bases and the V segment lost 6 bases, leaving 8 bases of the junction unmatched. The CDR3 sequence is 17 residues long. The germline CDR1 and CDR2 sequences are MNHEY and SMNVEV (reference sequence). CDR3: CASRGGLAGGPGDTQYF. CDR3 DNA sequence: TGTGCCAGCAGGGGGGGACTAGCGGGGGGGCCGGGAGATACGCAGTATTTT.

This chain links TRBV19 with TRBJ2-3; the D is unclear. Germline CDR1 is LNHDA and CDR2 is SQIVND (reference sequence). This CDR3 has 12 residues. V was shortened by 4 bases and J by 8 bases, with 10 bases between the two germline ends. The CDR3 coding sequence is TGTGCCAGTAGTACCAATTCAGGTACGCAGTATTTT. Amino acids: CASSTNSGTQYF. Variable domain in full (rest from reference TRBV19 and TRBJ2-3): DGGITQSPKYLFRKEGQNVTLSCEQNLNHDAMYWYRQDPGQGLRLIYYSQIVNDFQKGDIAEGYSVSREKKESFPLTVTSAQKNPTAFYLCASSTNSGTQYFGPGTRLTVL.

The DNA for the CDR3 is TGTGCCAGTAGTGTCGGACTAGCGGGAGTCAATGAGCAGTTCTTC. Its translation is CASSVGLAGVNEQFF. The V call is TRBV19, the J call TRBJ2-1, with TRBD2 matching over 13 bases. Germline CDR1 is LNHDA and CDR2 is SQIVND (reference sequence). There are 15 residues in the CDR3. V lost 5 bases and J lost 6; bases outside the gene matches: 4.

The chain recombines TRBV10-2 with TRBJ2-7; D gene uncertain. Germline V gives CDR1 WSHSY, CDR2 SAAADI. V lost 4 bases to trimming and J lost 2 bases, with 3 bases between them. The CDR3 consists of 11 residues. The CDR3 sequence: CASSGTYEQYF. CDR3 in DNA: TGCGCCAGCAGTGGTACCTACGAGCAGTACTTC.

The chain recombines TRBV19 with TRBJ2-1; TRBD2 matches 9 bases. J lost 5 bases, V lost 9 bases, and 5 bases had no gene match. CDR3 length equals 13 residues. Germline V gene lookup returns CDR1 LNHDA and CDR2 SQIVND (reference sequence). This chain's CDR3 is CARPGLADNEQFF. CDR3 DNA: TGTGCCAGACCGGGACTAGCCGACAATGAGCAGTTCTTC.

The rearrangement uses TRBV4-2 and TRBJ2-5; D unclear. This CDR3 spans 14 amino acids. Between the trimmed V and J ends, which lost 0 bases and 2 bases, there was a span of 7 bases. In germline, CDR1 is LGHNA, CDR2 YNFKEQ. Here the CDR3 reads CASSQDLLQETQYF. The CDR3 nucleotides read TGTGCCAGCAGCCAAGATTTACTACAAGAGACCCAGTACTTC.

The sample holds a few counts of this clone. The rearrangement links TRBV9 to TRBJ2-5; 9 bases match TRBD2. Germline CDR1 is SGDLS and CDR2 is YYNGEE. Trimming cost V 2 bases and J 5 bases; bases outside gene matches: 13. The CDR3 runs to 17 residues. The DNA for the CDR3 is TGTGCCAGCAGCGTGGGAGACAGCGGGGGGTCAGGGGAGACCCAGTACTTC. Its protein product is CASSVGDSGGSGETQYF.

The rearrangement joins TRBV6-1 to TRBJ1-2; TRBD1 matches at 7 bases. Trimming took 6 bases from V and 0 from J; bases not matched to a gene: 1. The CDR3 length is 13 residues. CDR1 MNHNS and CDR2 SASEGT come from the germline V gene. The CDR3 is CASSDRANYGYTF. The CDR3 bases are TGTGCCAGCAGCGACAGGGCTAACTATGGCTACACCTTC.

V is TRBV4-1 and J is TRBJ2-7; 12 bases match TRBD2. Germline V CDR1 and CDR2: MGHRA, YSYEKL. Trimming at V came to 3 bases and at J to 2 bases, leaving 5 bases not matched to a gene. The CDR3 runs to 16 residues. In DNA form, the CDR3 reads TGCGCCAGCAGCCATACTAGCGGGAGGAGACCCTACGAGCAGTACTTC. This gives the protein CASSHTSGRRPYEQYF.

The gene calls are TRBV11-3 and TRBJ2-7, with D possibly TRBD2 on 6 matching bases. CDR3 size: 12 residues. V was shortened by 5 bases and J by 5 bases, with 10 bases between the two germline ends. Germline V gene data show CDR1 as SGHNT and CDR2 as YENEEA. In DNA form, the CDR3 reads TGTGCCAGCAGCAGACTAGGGGACGAGCAGTACTTC. This translates into CASSRLGDEQYF.

In this sample, this clone turned up a few times. This chain uses TRBV7-2 with TRBJ2-5, with TRBD1 matching 9 bases. V lost 0 bases, J lost 2 bases, and 4 bases stayed unmatched. This CDR3 is 16 amino acids long. The germline CDR1 and CDR2 sequences are SGHTA and FQGNSA. CDR3 sequence (DNA): TGTGCCAGCAGCTTAGCGCGAGGGACAGGGCAAGAGACCCAGTACTTC. It specifies CASSLARGTGQETQYF.

The chain couples TRBV18 to TRBJ2-1; 7 nucleotides line up with TRBD2. Unmatched junction bases numbered 10, after V lost 4 bases and J lost 4 bases. The germline CDR1 and CDR2 sequences are KGHSH and LQKENI. This CDR3 spans 16 amino acids. The CDR3 coding sequence is TGTGCCAGCTCACGATCGACTAGCAGCTCTTACAATGAGCAGTTCTTC. Its translation: CASSRSTSSSYNEQFF.

The chain links TRBV7-6 to TRBJ2-1, with 11 bases aligning to TRBD2. Germline CDR1 reads SGHVS; CDR2 reads FNYEAQ. The trim removed 1 base at V and 5 bases at J, leaving 4 bases unmatched. This CDR3 contains 16 residues. For the CDR3, the DNA is TGTGCCAGCAGCTTAGAGCCGGGACTAGCGGACAATGAGCAGTTCTTC. It specifies CASSLEPGLADNEQFF.

The chain joins TRBV6-1 to TRBJ2-6; the D is unclear. This CDR3 is 14 amino acids long. Trimming took off 4 bases at V and 2 bases at J, with 6 bases between the two ends. Germline V lookup: CDR1 MNHNS, CDR2 SASEGT. The CDR3 here is CASSGVTGANVLTF. The DNA for the CDR3 is TGTGCCAGCAGTGGAGTAACTGGGGCCAACGTCCTGACTTTC.

The rearrangement links TRBV9 to TRBJ1-6, with D perhaps TRBD1 (5 bases). Germline V CDR1 and CDR2: SGDLS, YYNGEE. The V and J ends lost 2 bases and 5 bases respectively, with 8 bases between them. This CDR3 has 14 amino acids. CDR3 protein: CASSVQGDNSPLHF. The CDR3 nucleotides are TGTGCCAGCAGCGTCCAGGGCGATAATTCACCCCTCCACTTT. The full variable domain, completed using reference TRBV9 and TRBJ1-6, is DSGVTQTPKHLITATGQRVTLRCSPRSGDLSVYWYQQSLDQGLQFLIQYYNGEERAKGNILERFSAQQFPDLHSELNLSSLELGDSALYFCASSVQGDNSPLHFGNGTRLTVT.

CDR3 residues: CASSLTTGGDTQYF. CDR3 nucleotides: TGTGCCAGCAGCTTAACAACGGGGGGCGATACGCAGTATTTT. The V and J genes are TRBV7-3 and TRBJ2-3; D may be TRBD2 (7 bases). The CDR3 contains 14 residues. Trimming pared 0 bases from V and 6 bases from J, leaving 10 bases between. Germline V gives CDR1 SGHTA, CDR2 FQGTGA.

The chain couples TRBV7-2 to TRBJ1-1; D may be TRBD1 (6 bases). Germline V CDR1 and CDR2: SGHTA, FQGNSA. Trimming stripped 6 bases from V and 3 bases from J, with 17 bases between. The CDR3 runs to 15 residues. The CDR3, as DNA: TGTGCCAGCAGGGTCGGAACAGGGAGGGACACTGAAGCTTTCTTT. Translation: CASRVGTGRDTEAFF.